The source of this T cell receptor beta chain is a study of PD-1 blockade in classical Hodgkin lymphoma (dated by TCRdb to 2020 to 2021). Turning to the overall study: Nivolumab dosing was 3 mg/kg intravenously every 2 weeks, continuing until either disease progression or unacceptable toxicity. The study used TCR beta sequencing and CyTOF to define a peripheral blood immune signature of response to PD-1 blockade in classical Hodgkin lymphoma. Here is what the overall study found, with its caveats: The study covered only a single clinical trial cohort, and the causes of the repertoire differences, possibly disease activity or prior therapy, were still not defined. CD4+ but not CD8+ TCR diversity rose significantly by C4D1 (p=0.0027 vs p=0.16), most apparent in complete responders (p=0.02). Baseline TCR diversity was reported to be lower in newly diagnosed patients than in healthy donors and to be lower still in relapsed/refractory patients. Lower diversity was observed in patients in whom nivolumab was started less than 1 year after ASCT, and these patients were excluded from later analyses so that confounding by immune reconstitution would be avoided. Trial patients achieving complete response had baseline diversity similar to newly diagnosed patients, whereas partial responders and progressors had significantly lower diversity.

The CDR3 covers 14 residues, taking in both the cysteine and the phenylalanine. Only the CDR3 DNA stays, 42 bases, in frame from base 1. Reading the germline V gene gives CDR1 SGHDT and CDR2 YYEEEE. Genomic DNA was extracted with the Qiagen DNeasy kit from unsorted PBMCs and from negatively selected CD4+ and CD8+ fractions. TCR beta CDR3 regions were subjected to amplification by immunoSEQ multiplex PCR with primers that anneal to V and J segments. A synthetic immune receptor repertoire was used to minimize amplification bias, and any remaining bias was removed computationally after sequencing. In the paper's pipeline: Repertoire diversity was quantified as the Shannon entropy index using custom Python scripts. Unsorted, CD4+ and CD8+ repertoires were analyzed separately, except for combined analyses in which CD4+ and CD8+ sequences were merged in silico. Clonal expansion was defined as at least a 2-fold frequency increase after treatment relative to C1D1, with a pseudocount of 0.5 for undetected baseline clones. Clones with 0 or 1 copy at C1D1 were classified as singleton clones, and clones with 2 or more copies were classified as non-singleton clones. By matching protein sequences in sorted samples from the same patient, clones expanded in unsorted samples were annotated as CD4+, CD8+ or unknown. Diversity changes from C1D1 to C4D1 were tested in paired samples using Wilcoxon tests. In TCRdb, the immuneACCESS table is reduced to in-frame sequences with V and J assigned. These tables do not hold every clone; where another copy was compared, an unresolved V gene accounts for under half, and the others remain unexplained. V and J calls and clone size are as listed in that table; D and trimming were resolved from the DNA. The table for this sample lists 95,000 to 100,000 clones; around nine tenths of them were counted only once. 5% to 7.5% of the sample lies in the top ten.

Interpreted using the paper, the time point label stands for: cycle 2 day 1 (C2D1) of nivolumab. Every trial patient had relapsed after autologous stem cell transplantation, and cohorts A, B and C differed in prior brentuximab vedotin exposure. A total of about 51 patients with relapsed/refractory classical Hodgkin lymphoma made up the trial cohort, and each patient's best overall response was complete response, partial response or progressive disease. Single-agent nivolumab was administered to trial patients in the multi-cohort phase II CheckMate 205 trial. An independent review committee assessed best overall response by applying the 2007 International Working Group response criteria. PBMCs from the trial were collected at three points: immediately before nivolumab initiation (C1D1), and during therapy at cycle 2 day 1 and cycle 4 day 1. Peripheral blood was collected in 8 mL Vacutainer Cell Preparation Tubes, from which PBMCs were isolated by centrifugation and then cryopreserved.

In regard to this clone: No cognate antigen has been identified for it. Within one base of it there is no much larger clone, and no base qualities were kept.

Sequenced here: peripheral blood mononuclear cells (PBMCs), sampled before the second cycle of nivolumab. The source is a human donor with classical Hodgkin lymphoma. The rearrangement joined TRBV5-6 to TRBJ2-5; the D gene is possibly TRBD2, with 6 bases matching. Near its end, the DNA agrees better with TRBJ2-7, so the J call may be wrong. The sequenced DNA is TGTGCCAGCAGCTTGGGCGGGGCCTCCTACGAGCAGTACTTC. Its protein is CASSLGGASYEQYF.